This T cell receptor (beta chain) was retrieved from a study of beta chain features in type 1 diabetes. The wider study: All samples yielded 107,917,701 examined sorted cells.

Regarding this clone: What it binds is unknown.

Germline lookup yields CDR1 SNHLY and CDR2 FYNNEI. With 3 bases removed from V and 1 base from J, the gap between germline ends came to 9 bases. The CDR3 has 14 amino acids. Sorted cells reached over 95% purity in every population. Study outcomes and limitations: Moderate but significant shortening of TCRB CDR3s was recorded in all four CD4+ subsets from Type 1 diabetes patients. At VDJ recombination sites, type 1 diabetes patients had fewer insertions and more deleted nucleotides.

cDNA synthesis used the whole RNA isolate, giving expressed TCRB sequences. Produced via immunoSEQ multiplex PCR; TCRdb's table is partial and in-frame only. The sample contains a few hundred thousand clones, 13% of which appear only once. Sample: naive CD4+ T cells from blood. The gene calls are TRBV2 and TRBJ1-1; D is possibly TRBD1 (6 bases). The source is a woman in her late teens or twenties with type 1 diabetes. The CDR3 DNA follows: TGTGCCAGCAGTGAGCAGGGGCCGAACACTGAAGCTTTCTTT. Encoded protein: CASSEQGPNTEAFF.